In this sample, the clone carrying this TCR beta chain turned up once. The antigen is unknown. TEMRA cells were FACS-enriched, unlike CD8+ and CD4+ T cells, which were negatively isolated. The CDR3 runs to 17 residues. The V gene end was trimmed by 0 bases and the J gene end by 2 bases; junction bases not matched to a gene: 8. The germline gives CDR1 LNHNV, CDR2 YYDKDF (reference sequence). This record belongs to a study of CD8 T cells in Susac syndrome. Overall study: Sequencing included Susac syndrome patients, five or six of them with active disease and roughly eight in remission. Patients with Susac syndrome had blood drawn and were at that point therapy-naive, on corticosteroids, or on intravenous immunoglobulin alone. General observations from the study: There were approximately 15 Susac-specific public clones in total CD8+ repertoires and several in CD8+ TEMRA repertoires.

It was with random hexamers that about 0.45 to 1 ug RNA was reverse transcribed. TCRdb recomputed calls from the immunoSEQ multiplex PCR reads with MiXCR, one row per CDR3 protein. The table has 200,000 or so distinct CDR3 sequences, around 95% seen once; the top ten hold about 0.17%. The receptor was derived from a human donor with Susac syndrome. Sample: CD8+ T cells from PBMCs. The chain carries TRBV15 and TRBJ2-7, with 9 nucleotides matching TRBD2. The CDR3: CATSRDTASGVTYEQYF. CDR3 DNA sequence: TGTGCCACCAGCAGAGATACAGCTAGCGGGGTCACCTACGAGCAGTACTTC.